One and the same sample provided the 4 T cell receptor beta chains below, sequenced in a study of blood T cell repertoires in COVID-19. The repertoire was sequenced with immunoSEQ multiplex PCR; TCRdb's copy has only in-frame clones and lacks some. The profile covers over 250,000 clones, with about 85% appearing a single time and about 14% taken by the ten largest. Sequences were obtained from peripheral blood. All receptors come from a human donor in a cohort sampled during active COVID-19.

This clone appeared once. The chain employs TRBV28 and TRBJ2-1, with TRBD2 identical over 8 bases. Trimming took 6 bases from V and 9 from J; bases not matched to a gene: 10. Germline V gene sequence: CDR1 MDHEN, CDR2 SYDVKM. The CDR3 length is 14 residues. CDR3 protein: CASRKQAGDGEQFF. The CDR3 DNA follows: TGTGCCAGCAGGAAACAAGCGGGAGACGGTGAGCAGTTCTTC.

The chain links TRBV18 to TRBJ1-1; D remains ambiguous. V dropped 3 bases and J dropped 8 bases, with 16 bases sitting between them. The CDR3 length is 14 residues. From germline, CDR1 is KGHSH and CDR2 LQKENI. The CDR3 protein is CASSPLLPPAEAFF. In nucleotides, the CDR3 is TGTGCCAGCTCACCTCTACTACCCCCAGCCGAAGCTTTCTTT.

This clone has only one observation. CDR3: CASSEGLGQRDPFF. The CDR3 region has the DNA TGCGCCAGCAGTGAAGGATTGGGGCAGCGTGACCCCTTCTTC. This chain uses TRBV10-2 with TRBJ2-1, with a possible D match to TRBD1 (5 bases). From germline, CDR1 is WSHSY and CDR2 SAAADI. V lost 3 bases and J 16 bases, leaving 22 bases between the germline ends. This CDR3 region has 14 residues.

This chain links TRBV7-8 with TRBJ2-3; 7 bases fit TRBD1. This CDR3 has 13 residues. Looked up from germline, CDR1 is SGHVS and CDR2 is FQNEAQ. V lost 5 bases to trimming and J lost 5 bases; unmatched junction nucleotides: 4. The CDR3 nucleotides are TGTGCCAGCAGCGCCACAGGGGTAGATACGCAGTATTTT. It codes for CASSATGVDTQYF.